Below, one TCR beta chain is given with its context. The data are from a study of siplizumab effects on memory and regulatory T cells. Assays captured about 10^5 TCR templates per sample. Some clones are missing from TCRdb's copy, which holds only in-frame ones; the method was immunoSEQ multiplex PCR. The sample includes 100,000 or so clones, roughly 94% of them seen just once. The germline CDR1 and CDR2 sequences are SNHLY and FYNNEI. The CDR3 sequence is 11 residues long. V lost 6 bases and J 4 bases, leaving 4 bases between the germline ends. The sequence derives from a human donor in good health. Source material: non-Treg CD4+ T cells sorted from blood. V and J are TRBV2 and TRBJ1-5; the D is unclear. The CDR3 sequence: CASRRNQPQHF. The CDR3 DNA follows: TGTGCCAGCAGGCGTAATCAGCCCCAGCATTTT.